Following are 17 T cell receptor beta chains from one sample sequenced in a study of cytomegalovirus exposure and HLA in healthy donors. PCR employed 60 Vbeta and 13 Jbeta primers. Method: immunoSEQ multiplex PCR; TCRdb's copy keeps in-frame clones and lacks some. The repertoire includes approximately 220,000 clones, less than 85% of them detected once, and roughly 0.6% sits in the top ten. Sequencing was carried out using PBMCs. The receptors shown here come from a man between 18 and 35 years old in good health and CMV-seronegative.

The rearrangement links TRBV30 to TRBJ1-3, with 7 bases matching TRBD1. V lost 5 bases, J lost 8 bases, and 9 bases stayed unmatched. The CDR3 is made up of 13 amino acids. CDR1 GTSNPN and CDR2 SVGIG come from the germline V gene (reference sequence). The CDR3 sequence: CAWVKGAGHTIYF. CDR3 bases: TGTGCCTGGGTCAAGGGGGCAGGGCACACCATATATTTT.

The V and J genes are TRBV4-1 and TRBJ2-7; no clear D gene. Germline V gene data show CDR1 as MGHRA and CDR2 as YSYEKL. The V and J ends lost 2 bases and 1 base respectively, with 9 bases between them. This CDR3 contains 14 residues. DNA of the CDR3: TGCGCCAGCAGCCAATATCAGTCTTCCTACGAGCAGTACTTC. It codes for CASSQYQSSYEQYF.

The chain joins TRBV9 to TRBJ1-1, with 8 bases identical to TRBD1. This CDR3 is built from 16 residues. V was clipped by 3 bases and J by 3 bases; unmatched bases: 10. Germline CDR1 SGDLS, CDR2 YYNGEE. The CDR3 DNA sequence: TGTGCCAGCAGCGCTTTGGACAGGGCTGGACACACTGAAGCTTTCTTT. Protein sequence: CASSALDRAGHTEAFF.

The chain is built from TRBV15 and TRBJ1-1; D gene uncertain. V lost 5 bases, J lost 2 bases, and 9 bases lay in between. The germline V gene encodes CDR1 LNHNV and CDR2 YYDKDF (reference sequence). This CDR3 has 13 residues. The CDR3 is CATSWAVNTEAFF. As DNA, the CDR3 is TGTGCCACCAGCTGGGCAGTTAACACTGAAGCTTTCTTT.

The gene calls are TRBV18 and TRBJ2-3; a possible D gene is TRBD2 (5 bases). The CDR3 totals 15 residues. Germline V gene data show CDR1 as KGHSH and CDR2 as LQKENI. Trimming cost V 3 bases and J 2 bases, with 12 bases left between them. CDR3 residues: CASSPRGRYTDTQYF. The CDR3 bases are TGTGCCAGCTCACCTCGAGGGAGATACACAGATACGCAGTATTTT.

The V gene is TRBV28, the J gene TRBJ2-2, with 7 bases aligning to TRBD1. The CDR3 contains 13 residues. Per the germline V gene, CDR1 is MDHEN and CDR2 is SYDVKM. Trimming took 5 bases from V and 6 from J; bases not matched to a gene: 3. The CDR3, as DNA: TGTGCCAGCAGTCTCACAGGGGCCGGGGAGCTGTTTTTT. It encodes CASSLTGAGELFF.

J is TRBJ2-1 and V is TRBV11-2; 10 bases fit TRBD2. Germline CDR1 reads SGHAT; CDR2 reads FQNNGV. The CDR3 loop spans 15 amino acids. The V and J ends lost 3 bases and 10 bases, in that order; junction bases with no gene match: 9. The CDR3 region is CASSFLAGVTGEQFF. CDR3 coding DNA: TGTGCCAGCAGCTTCCTAGCGGGGGTCACCGGGGAGCAGTTCTTC. Supplemented by reference TRBV11-2 and TRBJ2-1, the full variable domain reads EAGVAQSPRYKIIEKRQSVAFWCNPISGHATLYWYQQILGQGPKLLIQFQNNGVVDDSQLPKDRFSAERLKGVDSTLKIQPAKLEDSAVYLCASSFLAGVTGEQFFGPGTRLTVL.

This clone was found a few times. The chain couples TRBV6-5 to TRBJ1-1; D remains ambiguous. The CDR3 loop spans 14 amino acids. Germline assignment: CDR1 MNHEY and CDR2 SVGAGI. V gave up 6 bases and J gave up 1 base, with 12 bases separating them. CDR3 sequence (DNA): TGTGCCAGCAGGGGCTCGACCGGGAACACTGAAGCTTTCTTT. Translation: CASRGSTGNTEAFF.

This clone was counted once. The gene calls are TRBV4-1 and TRBJ2-5; D might be TRBD2 (6 bases). The assigned J gene may be wrong: the sequence end matches TRBJ2-7 better. Germline V gene sequence: CDR1 MGHRA, CDR2 YSYEKL. The CDR3 loop spans 16 amino acids. In DNA form, the CDR3 reads TGCGCCAGCAGCCAAGAGTTAGGAGGGGTCCCCTACGAGCAGTACTTC. This sequence encodes CASSQELGGVPYEQYF.

This chain links TRBV6-5 with TRBJ2-7; TRBD2 aligns across 8 bases. V trimming: 0 bases; J trimming: 4 bases; junction bases outside the gene matches: 5. Germline-derived CDR1 and CDR2 are MNHEY and SVGAGI. There are 15 residues in the CDR3. CDR3 nucleotides: TGTGCCAGCAGTTACTCGACCGCGGGAGGATACGAGCAGTACTTC. It specifies CASSYSTAGGYEQYF.

This chain connects TRBV6-1 to TRBJ1-1, with a tentative D call TRBD1 (5 bases). Germline CDR1 MNHNS, CDR2 SASEGT. V dropped 6 bases and J dropped 3 bases, with 14 bases sitting between them. The CDR3 length is 14 residues. For the CDR3, the DNA is TGTGCCAGCAGCCCTAGGGTGGGGCACACTGAAGCTTTCTTT. Protein product: CASSPRVGHTEAFF.

This clone came up a few times. V usage is TRBV5-4 and J usage is TRBJ2-2, with 7 bases matching TRBD2. V trimming: 0 bases; J trimming: 2 bases; junction bases outside the gene matches: 7. The CDR3 loop spans 17 amino acids. Per the germline V gene, CDR1 is SGHNT and CDR2 is YYREEE (reference sequence). CDR3 nucleotide sequence: TGTGCCAGCAGCTTGGCCGGGGGGACCCATAACACCGGGGAGCTGTTTTTT. Its protein is CASSLAGGTHNTGELFF. The full variable domain, rest sourced from reference TRBV5-4 and TRBJ2-2, is ETGVTQSPTHLIKTRGQQVTLRCSSQSGHNTVSWYQQALGQGPQFIFQYYREEENGRGNFPPRFSGLQFPNYSSELNVNALELDDSALYLCASSLAGGTHNTGELFFGEGSRLTVL.

The chain links TRBV30 to TRBJ1-3; TRBD1 matches 8 bases. The CDR3 has 13 amino acids. Germline V gene lookup returns CDR1 GTSNPN and CDR2 SVGIG (reference sequence). J lost 11 bases, V lost 3 bases, and 9 bases had no gene match. CDR3 region: CAWSPGQGLPIYF. Written as DNA, the CDR3 is TGTGCCTGGAGCCCTGGACAGGGTTTGCCCATATATTTT.

Notes on this clone: Other DNA sequences from this sample encode an identical CDR3 as well. This sequence joins TRBV18 and TRBJ2-2, with TRBD1 matching over 8 bases. Germline CDR1 reads KGHSH; CDR2 reads LQKENI. The CDR3 has 15 residues. After removal of 0 bases from V and 5 bases from J, the junction contained 2 bases not matched to a gene. CDR3: CASSPPTGGTGELFF. The CDR3 coding sequence is TGTGCCAGCTCACCACCAACAGGGGGTACCGGGGAGCTGTTTTTT.

J is TRBJ1-6 and V is TRBV15; 9 bases align to TRBD1. V was pared by 1 base and J by 8 bases, with 3 bases of the junction left unmatched. Germline loops: CDR1 LNHNV, CDR2 YYDKDF (reference sequence). The CDR3 extends over 15 amino acids. CDR3 bases: TGTGCCACCAGCAGAGGAGGGACAGGGTATTCACCCCTCCACTTT. This sequence encodes CATSRGGTGYSPLHF. Supplemented by reference TRBV15 and TRBJ1-6, the full variable domain reads DAMVIQNPRYQVTQFGKPVTLSCSQTLNHNVMYWYQQKSSQAPKLLFHYYDKDFNNEADTPDNFQSRRPNTSFCFLDIRSPGLGDTAMYLCATSRGGTGYSPLHFGNGTRLTVT.

This clone was recorded a few times. The CDR3 DNA reads TGTGCCAGCAGCTCGCGCGAACAGGGTAATCTAGAGACCCAGTACTTC. It yields the protein CASSSREQGNLETQYF. This sequence joins TRBV5-4 and TRBJ2-5, with D possibly TRBD1 on 6 matching bases. The CDR3 extends over 16 amino acids. Germline lookup yields CDR1 SGHNT and CDR2 YYREEE (reference sequence). V shed 3 bases and J shed 4 bases, with 19 bases lying between them.

The chain couples TRBV19 to TRBJ2-7, with 8 nucleotides matching TRBD1. The germline CDR1 and CDR2 sequences are LNHDA and SQIVND (reference sequence). The CDR3 has 14 residues. V dropped 7 bases and J dropped 4; count of bases not matched to a gene: 9. The CDR3 DNA reads as TGTGCCAGTAATTCAGGACAGGGAGTTTACGAGCAGTACTTC. It translates to CASNSGQGVYEQYF.